The clone carrying this T cell receptor beta chain was counted a few times. The entry originates in a study of T-cell memory formation after mild COVID-19. The CDR3 has 14 amino acids. V dropped 5 bases and J dropped 1 base, with 12 bases sitting between them. From germline, CDR1 is SGHRS and CDR2 YFSETQ. TCRdb passed the 5' RACE reads through MiXCR, listing each CDR3 protein once. This table has under 300,000 distinct CDR3 sequences, about 15% appearing once. The rearrangement links TRBV5-1 to TRBJ1-1; D not certain. The TCR sequence derives from a man in his late teens or twenties who had mild COVID-19 (a few samples of this study predate the infection). Cell type and time point are not known. The sample comprised PBMCs or a T cell subset sorted from them (not recorded which). The CDR3 reads CASSYDPSNTEAFF. In nucleotides, the CDR3 is TGCGCCAGCAGTTACGACCCTTCGAACACTGAAGCTTTCTTT.